This TCR beta chain was identified in a study of blood T cell repertoires in COVID-19. This CDR3 is 16 amino acids long. From germline, CDR1 is SGHVS and CDR2 FQNEAQ. The trim removed 1 base at V and 4 bases at J, leaving 7 bases unmatched. Sequencing was performed with immunoSEQ multiplex PCR; in TCRdb, only in-frame clones are kept and a portion is missing. The sample yields a few hundred thousand clones, around 80% seen once. V usage is TRBV7-8 and J usage is TRBJ2-1; 7 bases agree with TRBD2. The clonotype originates from a woman between 40 and 55 years old with acute COVID-19. Source material: PBMCs or T cells enriched from blood (not recorded which). The CDR3 DNA reads TGTGCCAGCAGCTTAGGGAGACTAGCAGCGTACAATGAGCAGTTCTTC. Its protein product is CASSLGRLAAYNEQFF.